Listed here are 27 T cell receptor beta chains from one sample, sequenced in a study of blood T cell repertoires in COVID-19. Profiled with immunoSEQ multiplex PCR; TCRdb holds only in-frame clones, not every one. Among about 120,000 clones listed, approximately 82% were seen once. The sample was peripheral blood. The receptors were gathered from a man aged 70 or older with active or convalescent COVID-19.

V gene TRBV18 combines with J gene TRBJ2-7, with 10 bases identical to TRBD1. Germline lookup yields CDR1 KGHSH and CDR2 LQKENI. V lost 4 bases and J lost 6; bases outside the gene matches: 6. CDR3 length: 14 residues. The CDR3 loop reads CASSRTGGESEQYF. CDR3 nucleotide sequence: TGTGCCAGCTCACGGACAGGGGGAGAATCCGAGCAGTACTTC.

The genes are TRBV7-2 and TRBJ2-5, with 10 bases that match TRBD2. CDR3 length: 16 residues. CDR1 SGHTA and CDR2 FQGNSA come from the germline V gene. J gave up 1 base and V 1 base, and 3 bases lay outside the gene matches. CDR3: CASSLDLAGAQETQYF. CDR3 coding DNA: TGTGCCAGCAGCTTAGACCTAGCGGGGGCCCAAGAGACCCAGTACTTC.

V usage is TRBV27 and J usage is TRBJ1-5; 7 nucleotides line up with TRBD1. Germline V gene sequence: CDR1 MNHEY, CDR2 SMNVEV (reference sequence). CDR3 length: 14 residues. The V segment lost 5 bases and the J segment 4 bases; nucleotides outside the gene matches: 5. CDR3 sequence: CASSKGQQNQPQHF. The CDR3 DNA follows: TGTGCCAGCAGTAAGGGACAGCAAAATCAGCCCCAGCATTTT.

V and J are TRBV10-3 and TRBJ1-5; D uncertain. Germline V gives CDR1 ENHRY, CDR2 SYGVKD. The CDR3 is 14 amino acids. Trimming left V 10 bases short and J 2 bases short, with 15 bases between. The chain's CDR3 is CATNPREGNQPQHF. DNA for the CDR3: TGTGCCACTAACCCCCGGGAAGGCAATCAGCCCCAGCATTTT.

The J gene is TRBJ2-7, the V gene TRBV19; the match to TRBD2 covers 10 bases. The CDR3 has 16 residues. The germline gives CDR1 LNHDA, CDR2 SQIVND (reference sequence). The V and J ends lost 6 bases and 2 bases, in that order; junction bases with no gene match: 10. This CDR3 reads CASSETSGSYTYEQYF. CDR3 DNA: TGTGCCAGTAGCGAGACTAGCGGGTCATACACCTACGAGCAGTACTTC.

This clone has a single count. V and J are TRBV2 and TRBJ2-3; 7 bases map to TRBD2. The germline CDR1 and CDR2 sequences are SNHLY and FYNNEI. The V segment lost 6 bases and the J segment 2 bases; nucleotides outside the gene matches: 5. The CDR3 loop spans 14 amino acids. DNA of the CDR3: TGTGCCAGCAGCAGGACTAGTCCCACAGATACGCAGTATTTT. Protein sequence: CASSRTSPTDTQYF.

V is TRBV4-3 and J is TRBJ1-3; D gene ambiguous. CDR3 length: 14 residues. Deletions cut 0 bases from V and 5 bases from J, with 8 bases between. Germline-derived CDR1 and CDR2 are LGHNA and YSLEER. CDR3 protein: CASSQDWARNTIYF. The CDR3 DNA follows: TGCGCCAGCAGCCAAGATTGGGCCAGAAACACCATATATTTT.

The J gene is TRBJ1-6, the V gene TRBV3-1 (or the pseudogene TRBV3-2), with unresolved D. Germline V gives CDR1 LGHDT, CDR2 YNNKEL (reference sequence). The CDR3 runs 12 residues. Trimming left V 5 bases short and J 8 bases short, with 7 bases between. In DNA form, the CDR3 reads TGTGCCAGCAGCGGCCCTGATTCACCCCTCCACTTT. Translated, it gives CASSGPDSPLHF.

The chain is built from TRBV9 and TRBJ2-7, with D possibly matching TRBD1 (5 bases). V lost 4 bases, J lost 2 bases, and 13 bases lay in between. Germline V gene lookup returns CDR1 SGDLS and CDR2 YYNGEE. The CDR3 totals 14 residues. The CDR3 spells CASSPRQTTYEQYF. CDR3 bases: TGTGCCAGCAGCCCCAGACAGACCACCTACGAGCAGTACTTC.

V gene TRBV2 combines with J gene TRBJ2-6; tentative D call: TRBD1 (6 bases). This CDR3 is built from 16 residues. V was clipped by 8 bases and J by 0 bases, with 14 bases between them. The germline V gene encodes CDR1 SNHLY and CDR2 FYNNEI. CDR3 bases: TGTGCCAGCGCGCGGACAGTGCACTCTGGGGCCAACGTCCTGACTTTC. Its protein is CASARTVHSGANVLTF.

This sequence joins TRBV7-2 and TRBJ2-1; no clear D gene. V lost 2 bases to trimming and J lost 8 bases, with 7 bases between them. This CDR3 is built from 12 residues. CDR1 is SGHTA and CDR2 is FQGNSA in the germline V gene. For the CDR3, the DNA is TGTGCCAGCAGCTTATCAGGCTATGAGCAGTTCTTC. Translating gives CASSLSGYEQFF.

The chain employs TRBV3-1 (or the pseudogene TRBV3-2) and TRBJ1-2, with TRBD1 identical over 8 bases. The V segment lost 1 base and the J segment 5 bases; nucleotides outside the gene matches: 6. The CDR3 has 15 residues. Germline V gene sequence: CDR1 LGHDT, CDR2 YNNKEL (reference sequence). The CDR3 coding sequence is TGTGCCAGCAGCCAAGTACAGGGGGGCGGGTATGGCTACACCTTC. Its protein is CASSQVQGGGYGYTF.

In its sample, this clone was seen many times. J is TRBJ2-2 and V is TRBV7-2; tentative D call: TRBD2 (6 bases). V was clipped by 5 bases and J by 2 bases, with 9 bases between them. The CDR3 has 14 residues. Germline V lookup: CDR1 SGHTA, CDR2 FQGNSA. CDR3 in DNA: TGTGCCAGCAGCCGGGACTCAAACACCGGGGAGCTGTTTTTT. As protein: CASSRDSNTGELFF.

V is TRBV7-9 and J is TRBJ1-4; D ambiguous. The length of the CDR3 is 16 residues. From germline, CDR1 is SEHNR and CDR2 FQNEAQ (reference sequence). Trimming cost V 5 bases and J 0 bases, with 13 bases left between them. CDR3 protein: CASSAVRSATNEKLFF. In nucleotides, the CDR3 is TGTGCCAGCAGCGCCGTGAGGAGTGCAACTAATGAAAAACTGTTTTTT.

The V gene is TRBV29-1, the J gene TRBJ2-3, with TRBD1 matching over 9 bases. Germline loops: CDR1 SQVTM, CDR2 ANQGSEA. This CDR3 comprises 13 residues. V shed 4 bases and J 4 bases; nucleotides not matched to a gene: 3. Here the CDR3 reads CSVARTGADTQYF. The CDR3 DNA sequence: TGCAGCGTTGCGAGGACAGGGGCAGATACGCAGTATTTT.

The V gene is TRBV3-1 (or the pseudogene TRBV3-2), the J gene TRBJ2-3, with TRBD2 matching 12 bases. The V gene end was trimmed by 2 bases and the J gene end by 8 bases; junction bases not matched to a gene: 5. CDR3 length: 15 amino acids. Per the germline V gene, CDR1 is LGHDT and CDR2 is YNNKEL (reference sequence). The CDR3 DNA follows: TGTGCCAGCAGCCAAAGACTAGCGGGGGAGGGTACGCAGTATTTT. Encoded protein: CASSQRLAGEGTQYF.

The chain couples TRBV12-5 to TRBJ2-1, with no clear D. Deletions cut 10 bases from V and 15 bases from J, with 10 bases between. The length of the CDR3 is 8 residues. Germline V gives CDR1 LGHNT, CDR2 FRNRAP. The DNA for the CDR3 is TGTGCTAACCGAGGCGGGTTCTTC. Translated: CANRGGFF.

The chain couples TRBV19 to TRBJ2-2, with a possible D match to TRBD1 (6 bases). The CDR3 is made up of 15 amino acids. Per germline, CDR1 LNHDA and CDR2 SQIVND (reference sequence). V gave up 5 bases and J gave up 5 bases, with 15 bases separating them. The CDR3 is CASSSQGLWTGELFF. The CDR3 DNA reads as TGTGCCAGTAGTTCGCAGGGGTTGTGGACCGGGGAGCTGTTTTTT.

The chain combines TRBV5-6 with TRBJ1-2, with 7 bases lining up with TRBD1. Germline V CDR1 and CDR2: SGHDT, YYEEEE. The CDR3 consists of 15 residues. Trimming removed 4 bases from V and 3 bases from J; junction bases left unmatched: 9. This CDR3 reads CASSPDPGTDYGYTF. DNA for the CDR3: TGTGCCAGCAGCCCCGATCCAGGGACAGACTATGGCTACACCTTC.

This chain uses TRBV19 with TRBJ1-3; the D is unclear. The CDR3 is 15 amino acids. Between the trimmed V and J ends, which lost 8 bases and 1 base, there was a span of 15 bases. CDR1 and CDR2 (germline): LNHDA, SQIVND (reference sequence). CDR3: CASRGNRGSGNTIYF. As DNA, the CDR3 is TGTGCCAGTCGAGGGAACAGAGGGTCTGGAAACACCATATATTTT.

The chain uses TRBV4-3 and TRBJ2-5, with TRBD2 matching 9 bases. V dropped 4 bases and J dropped 4; count of bases not matched to a gene: 10. This CDR3 region has 16 residues. Germline V gene data show CDR1 as LGHNA and CDR2 as YSLEER. The DNA for the CDR3 is TGCGCCAGCAGCCCGCAACTAGCGGGTTGGGGAGAGACCCAGTACTTC. Protein sequence: CASSPQLAGWGETQYF.

CDR3 sequence: CASKERDSYQPQHF. DNA of the CDR3: TGTGCCAGCAAAGAAAGGGACAGTTATCAGCCCCAGCATTTT. The genes are TRBV6-6 and TRBJ1-5; TRBD1 matches 7 bases. The germline gives CDR1 MNHNY, CDR2 SVGAGI (reference sequence). The CDR3 is 14 residues long. V was clipped by 7 bases and J by 5 bases; unmatched bases: 8.

This clone was picked up a small number of times. The J gene is TRBJ2-5, the V gene TRBV6-4, with TRBD2 matching 9 bases. With V trimmed by 8 bases and J by 1 base, 5 bases remained unmatched. Germline V gene lookup returns CDR1 MRHNA and CDR2 SNTAGT. The CDR3 totals 14 residues. CDR3 region: CASLTSGIQETQYF. Here the CDR3 DNA reads TGTGCCAGCCTGACTAGCGGAATCCAAGAGACCCAGTACTTC.

This chain uses TRBV15 with TRBJ2-3; 9 bases line up with TRBD1. The germline V gene encodes CDR1 LNHNV and CDR2 YYDKDF (reference sequence). V gave up 0 bases and J gave up 4 bases; unmatched junction bases: 8. This CDR3 has 17 amino acids. CDR3 in amino acids: CATSRDPGDRESDTQYF. The CDR3 DNA reads TGTGCCACCAGCAGAGATCCAGGGGACAGGGAGTCAGATACGCAGTATTTT.

DNA of the CDR3: TGTGCCAGCAGCTTCCTTCCGGGACTAGCGGGGGGGCCTGGAGATACGCAGTATTTT. Translation: CASSFLPGLAGGPGDTQYF. This chain links TRBV7-8 with TRBJ2-3; 16 bases are a match to TRBD2. V trimming: 3 bases; J trimming: 5 bases; junction bases outside the gene matches: 11. The CDR3 has 19 amino acids. Per germline, CDR1 SGHVS and CDR2 FQNEAQ.

The chain has TRBV19 and TRBJ1-1, with 11 nucleotides matching TRBD1. Germline loops: CDR1 LNHDA, CDR2 SQIVND (reference sequence). After removal of 4 bases from V and 5 bases from J, the junction contained 6 bases not matched to a gene. This CDR3 has 15 amino acids. CDR3: CASSSSGQGGTEAFF. The CDR3 DNA reads as TGTGCCAGTAGTAGCTCGGGACAGGGGGGAACTGAAGCTTTCTTT.

The V and J genes are TRBV11-2 and TRBJ1-6; 8 nucleotides agree with TRBD1. The junction had 11 bases not matched to a gene; V was cut back by 6 bases and J by 13 bases. Per germline, CDR1 SGHAT and CDR2 FQNNGV. The CDR3 totals 14 residues. The CDR3 DNA sequence: TGTGCCAGCAGTTTTGGACAGGGCCAGCAGCCCCTCCACTTT. It specifies CASSFGQGQQPLHF.